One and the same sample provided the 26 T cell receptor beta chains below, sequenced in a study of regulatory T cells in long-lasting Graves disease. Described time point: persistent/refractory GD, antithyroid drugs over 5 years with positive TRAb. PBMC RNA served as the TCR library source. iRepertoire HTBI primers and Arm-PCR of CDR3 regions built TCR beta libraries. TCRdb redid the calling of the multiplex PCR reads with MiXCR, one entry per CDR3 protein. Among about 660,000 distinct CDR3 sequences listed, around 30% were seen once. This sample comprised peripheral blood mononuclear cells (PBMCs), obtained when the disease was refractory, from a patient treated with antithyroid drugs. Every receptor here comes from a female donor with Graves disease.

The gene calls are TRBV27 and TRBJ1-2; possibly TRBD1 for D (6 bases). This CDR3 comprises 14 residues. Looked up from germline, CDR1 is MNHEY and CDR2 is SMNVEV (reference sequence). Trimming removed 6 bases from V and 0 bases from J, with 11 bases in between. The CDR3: CASRDRPSNYGYTF. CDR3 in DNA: TGTGCCAGCAGAGACAGGCCCTCTAACTATGGCTACACCTTC.

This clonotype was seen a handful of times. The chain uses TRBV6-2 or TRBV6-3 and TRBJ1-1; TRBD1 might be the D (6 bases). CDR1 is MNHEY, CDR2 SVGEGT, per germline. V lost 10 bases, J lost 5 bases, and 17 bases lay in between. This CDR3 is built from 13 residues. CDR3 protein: CATRPGAGTEAFF. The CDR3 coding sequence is TGTGCCACCCGACCGGGGGCGGGTACTGAAGCTTTCTTT.

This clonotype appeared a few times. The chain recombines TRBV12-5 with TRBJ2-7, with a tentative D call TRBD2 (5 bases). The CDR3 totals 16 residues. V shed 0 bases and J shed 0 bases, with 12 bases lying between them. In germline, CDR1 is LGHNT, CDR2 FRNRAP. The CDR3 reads CASGLVLGGSSYEQYF. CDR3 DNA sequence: TGTGCTAGTGGTTTGGTACTAGGCGGATCCTCCTACGAGCAGTACTTC.

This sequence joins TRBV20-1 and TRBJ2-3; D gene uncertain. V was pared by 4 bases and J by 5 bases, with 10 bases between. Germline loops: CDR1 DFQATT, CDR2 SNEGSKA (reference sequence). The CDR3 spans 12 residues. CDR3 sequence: CSANVLGDTQYF. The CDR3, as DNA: TGCAGTGCTAATGTGCTGGGAGATACGCAGTATTTT.

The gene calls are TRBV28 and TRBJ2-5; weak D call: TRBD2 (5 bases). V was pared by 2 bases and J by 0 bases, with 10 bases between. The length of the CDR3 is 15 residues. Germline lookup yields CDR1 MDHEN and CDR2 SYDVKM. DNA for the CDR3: TGTGCCAGCAGTTTACAGCGGACCTACCAAGAGACCCAGTACTTC. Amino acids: CASSLQRTYQETQYF.

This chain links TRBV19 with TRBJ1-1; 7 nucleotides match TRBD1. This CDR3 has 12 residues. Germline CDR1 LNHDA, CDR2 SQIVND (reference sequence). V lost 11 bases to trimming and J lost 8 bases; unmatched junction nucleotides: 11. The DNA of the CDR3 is TGTGCCGTCGGACAGGTGGGGTCGGAAGCTTTCTTT. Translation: CAVGQVGSEAFF.

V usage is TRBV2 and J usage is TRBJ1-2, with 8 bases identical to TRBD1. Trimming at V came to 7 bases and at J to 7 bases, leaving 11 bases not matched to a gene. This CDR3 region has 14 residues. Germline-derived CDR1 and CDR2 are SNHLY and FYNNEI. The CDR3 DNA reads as TGTGCCAGCACCCTTTCGGACAGGGTCGGTGGCTACACCTTC. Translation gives CASTLSDRVGGYTF. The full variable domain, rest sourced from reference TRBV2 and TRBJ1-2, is EPEVTQTPSHQVTQMGQEVILRCVPISNHLYFYWYRQILGQKVEFLVSFYNNEISEKSEIFDDQFSVERPDGSNFTLKIRSTKLEDSAMYFCASTLSDRVGGYTFGSGTRLTVV.

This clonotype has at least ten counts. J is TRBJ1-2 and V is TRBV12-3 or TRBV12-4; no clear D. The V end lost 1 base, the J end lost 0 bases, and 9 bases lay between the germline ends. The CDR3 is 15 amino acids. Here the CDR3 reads CASSLVAGSNYGYTF. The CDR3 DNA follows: TGTGCCAGCAGTTTAGTGGCCGGATCTAACTATGGCTACACCTTC.

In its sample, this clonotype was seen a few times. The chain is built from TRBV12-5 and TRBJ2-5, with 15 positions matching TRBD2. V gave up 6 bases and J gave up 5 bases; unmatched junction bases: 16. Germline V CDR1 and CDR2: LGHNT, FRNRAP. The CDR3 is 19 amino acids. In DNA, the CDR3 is TGTGCTAGTGGCTCCGTACTAGGGACTAGCGGGAGGTTAGTGGAGACCCAGTACTTC. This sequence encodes CASGSVLGTSGRLVETQYF.

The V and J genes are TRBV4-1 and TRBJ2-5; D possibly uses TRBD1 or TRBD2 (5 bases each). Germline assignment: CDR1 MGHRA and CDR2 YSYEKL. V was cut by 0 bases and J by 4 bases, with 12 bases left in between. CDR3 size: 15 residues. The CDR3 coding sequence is TGCGCCAGCAGCCAAGATCATGGGGGTCGAGAGACCCAGTACTTC. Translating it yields CASSQDHGGRETQYF.

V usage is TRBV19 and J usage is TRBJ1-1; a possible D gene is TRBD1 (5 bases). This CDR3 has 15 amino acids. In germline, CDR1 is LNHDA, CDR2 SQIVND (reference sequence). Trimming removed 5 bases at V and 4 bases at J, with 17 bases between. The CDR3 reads CASSPPRGTGTEAFF. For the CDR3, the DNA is TGTGCCAGTAGTCCACCCCGGGGGACGGGCACTGAAGCTTTCTTT.

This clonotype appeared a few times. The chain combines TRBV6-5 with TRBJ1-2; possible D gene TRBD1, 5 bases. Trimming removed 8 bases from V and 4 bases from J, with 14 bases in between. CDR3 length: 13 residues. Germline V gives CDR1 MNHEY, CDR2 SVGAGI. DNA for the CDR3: TGTGCCAGCCGATTCTCGACAGTCTATGGCTACACCTTC. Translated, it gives CASRFSTVYGYTF.

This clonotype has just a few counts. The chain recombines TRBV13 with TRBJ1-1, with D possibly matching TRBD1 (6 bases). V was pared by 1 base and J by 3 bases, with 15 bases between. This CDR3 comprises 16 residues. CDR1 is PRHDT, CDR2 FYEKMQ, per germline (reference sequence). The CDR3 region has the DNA TGTGCCAGCAGCTTAGAGGTACAGGGACGGGACACTGAAGCTTTCTTT. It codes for CASSLEVQGRDTEAFF. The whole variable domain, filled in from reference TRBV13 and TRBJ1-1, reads AAGVIQSPRHLIKEKRETATLKCYPIPRHDTVYWYQQGPGQDPQFLISFYEKMQSDKGSIPDRFSAQQFSDYHSELNMSSLELGDSALYFCASSLEVQGRDTEAFFGQGTRLTVV.

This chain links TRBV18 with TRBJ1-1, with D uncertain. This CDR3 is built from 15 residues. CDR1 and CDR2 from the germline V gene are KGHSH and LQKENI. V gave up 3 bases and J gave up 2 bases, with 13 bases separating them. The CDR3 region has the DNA TGTGCCAGCTCACCTGCAAGTAAAGGAAACACTGAAGCTTTCTTT. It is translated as CASSPASKGNTEAFF.

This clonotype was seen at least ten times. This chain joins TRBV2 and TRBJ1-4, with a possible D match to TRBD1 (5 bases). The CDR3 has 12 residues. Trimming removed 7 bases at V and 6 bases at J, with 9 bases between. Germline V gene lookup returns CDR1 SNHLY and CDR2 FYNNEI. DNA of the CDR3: TGTGCCAGCATGGGGGTTGATGAAAAACTGTTTTTT. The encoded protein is CASMGVDEKLFF. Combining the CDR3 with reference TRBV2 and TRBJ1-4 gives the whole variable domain EPEVTQTPSHQVTQMGQEVILRCVPISNHLYFYWYRQILGQKVEFLVSFYNNEISEKSEIFDDQFSVERPDGSNFTLKIRSTKLEDSAMYFCASMGVDEKLFFGSGTQLSVL.

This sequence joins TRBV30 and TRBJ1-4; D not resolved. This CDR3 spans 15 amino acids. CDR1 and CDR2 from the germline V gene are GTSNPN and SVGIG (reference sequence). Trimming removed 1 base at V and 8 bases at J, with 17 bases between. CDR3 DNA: TGTGCCTGGAGTGGAAGCCGGGCAGGTGAAGAAAAACTGTTTTTT. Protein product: CAWSGSRAGEEKLFF.

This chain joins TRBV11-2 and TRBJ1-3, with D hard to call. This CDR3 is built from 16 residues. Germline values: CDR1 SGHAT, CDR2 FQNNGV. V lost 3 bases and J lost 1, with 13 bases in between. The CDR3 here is CASSFPPGASGNTIYF. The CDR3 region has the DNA TGTGCCAGCAGCTTTCCCCCGGGTGCGTCTGGAAACACCATATATTTT.

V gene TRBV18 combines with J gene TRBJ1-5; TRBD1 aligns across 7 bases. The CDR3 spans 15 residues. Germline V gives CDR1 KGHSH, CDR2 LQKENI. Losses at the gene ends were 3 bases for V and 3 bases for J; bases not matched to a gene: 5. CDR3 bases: TGTGCCAGCTCACCTCAAGACAGGGACAATCAGCCCCAGCATTTT. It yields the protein CASSPQDRDNQPQHF.

The CDR3, as DNA: TGCAGCGTTGATCGAGGGACAGGAGATTACGAGCAGTACTTC. It translates to CSVDRGTGDYEQYF. This sequence joins TRBV29-1 and TRBJ2-7, with TRBD1 identical over 8 bases. With 3 bases clipped from V and 4 bases from J, the junction kept 8 bases outside the gene matches. Germline CDR1 SQVTM, CDR2 ANQGSEA. This CDR3 region has 14 residues.

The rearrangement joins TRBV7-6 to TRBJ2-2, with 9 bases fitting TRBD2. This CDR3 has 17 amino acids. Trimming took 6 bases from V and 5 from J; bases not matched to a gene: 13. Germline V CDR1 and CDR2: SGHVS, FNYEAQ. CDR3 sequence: CASSSGGGVAGTGELFF. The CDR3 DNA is TGTGCCAGCAGTTCCGGCGGGGGGGTTGCGGGGACCGGGGAGCTGTTTTTT. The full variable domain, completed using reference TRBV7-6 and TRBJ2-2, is GAGVSQSPRYKVTKRGQDVALRCDPISGHVSLYWYRQALGQGPEFLTYFNYEAQQDKSGLPNDRFSAERPEGSISTLTIQRTEQRDSAMYRCASSSGGGVAGTGELFFGEGSRLTVL.

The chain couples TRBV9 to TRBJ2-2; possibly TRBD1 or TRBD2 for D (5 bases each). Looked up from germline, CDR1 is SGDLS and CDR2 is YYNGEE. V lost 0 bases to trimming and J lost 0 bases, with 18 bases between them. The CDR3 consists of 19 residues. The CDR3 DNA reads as TGTGCCAGCAGCGTAGGGGGGATGGGAGCGGAAGCGAACACCGGGGAGCTGTTTTTT. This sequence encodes CASSVGGMGAEANTGELFF.

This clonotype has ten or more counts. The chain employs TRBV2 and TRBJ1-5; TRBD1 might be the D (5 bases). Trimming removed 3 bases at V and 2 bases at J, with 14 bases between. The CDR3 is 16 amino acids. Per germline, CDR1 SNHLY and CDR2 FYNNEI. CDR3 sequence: CASSDRWGDGNQPQHF. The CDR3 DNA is TGTGCCAGCAGTGACAGATGGGGGGATGGCAATCAGCCCCAGCATTTT.

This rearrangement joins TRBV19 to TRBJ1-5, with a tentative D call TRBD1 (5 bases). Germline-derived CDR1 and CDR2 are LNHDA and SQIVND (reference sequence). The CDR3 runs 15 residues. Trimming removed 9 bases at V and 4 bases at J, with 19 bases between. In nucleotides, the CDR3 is TGTGCCAGCGACGACATCGGACAAGGAAATCAGCCCCAGCATTTT. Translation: CASDDIGQGNQPQHF.

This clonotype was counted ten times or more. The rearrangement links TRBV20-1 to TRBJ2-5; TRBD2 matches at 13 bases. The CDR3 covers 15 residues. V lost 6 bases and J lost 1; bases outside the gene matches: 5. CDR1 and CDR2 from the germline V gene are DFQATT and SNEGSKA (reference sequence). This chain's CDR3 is CSATGTSGTQETQYF. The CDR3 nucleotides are TGCAGTGCCACTGGGACTAGCGGGACCCAAGAGACCCAGTACTTC.

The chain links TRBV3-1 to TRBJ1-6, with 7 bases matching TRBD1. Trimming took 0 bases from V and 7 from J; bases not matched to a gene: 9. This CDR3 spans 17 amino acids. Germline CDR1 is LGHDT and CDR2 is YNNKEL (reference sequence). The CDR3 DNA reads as TGTGCCAGCAGCCAAGACCCAGGACAGGTTGGCAATTCACCCCTCCACTTT. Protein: CASSQDPGQVGNSPLHF.

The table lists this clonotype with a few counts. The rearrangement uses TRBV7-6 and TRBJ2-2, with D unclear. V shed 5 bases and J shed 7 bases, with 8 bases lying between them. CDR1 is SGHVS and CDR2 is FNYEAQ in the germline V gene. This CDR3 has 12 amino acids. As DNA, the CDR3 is TGTGCCAGCAGCGTGGGCTACGGGGAGCTGTTTTTT. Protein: CASSVGYGELFF.